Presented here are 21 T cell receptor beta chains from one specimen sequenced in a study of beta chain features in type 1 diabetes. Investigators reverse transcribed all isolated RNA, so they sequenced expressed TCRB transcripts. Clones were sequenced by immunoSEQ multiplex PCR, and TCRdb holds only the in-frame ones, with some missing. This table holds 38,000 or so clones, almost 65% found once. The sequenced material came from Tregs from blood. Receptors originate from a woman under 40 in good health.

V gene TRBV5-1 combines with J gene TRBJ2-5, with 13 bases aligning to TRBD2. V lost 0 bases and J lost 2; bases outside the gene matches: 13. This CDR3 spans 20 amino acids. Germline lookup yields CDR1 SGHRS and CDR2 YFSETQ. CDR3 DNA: TGCGCCAGCAGCTTGGCCTATTGGACTAGCGGGAGTTTTGGGCAAGAGACCCAGTACTTC. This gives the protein CASSLAYWTSGSFGQETQYF.

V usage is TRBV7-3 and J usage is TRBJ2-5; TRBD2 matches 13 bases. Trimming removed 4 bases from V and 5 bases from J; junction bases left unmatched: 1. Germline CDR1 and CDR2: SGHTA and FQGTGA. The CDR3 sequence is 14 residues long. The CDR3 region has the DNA TGTGCCAGCAGCTGGACTAGCGGGAGTGAGACCCAGTACTTC. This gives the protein CASSWTSGSETQYF.

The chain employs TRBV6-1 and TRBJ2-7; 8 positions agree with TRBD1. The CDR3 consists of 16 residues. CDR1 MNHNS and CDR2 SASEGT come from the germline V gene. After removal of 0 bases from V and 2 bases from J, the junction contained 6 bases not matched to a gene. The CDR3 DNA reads TGTGCCAGCAGTGAAGCCGGCAGGGGGCCCCCCTACGAGCAGTACTTC. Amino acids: CASSEAGRGPPYEQYF.

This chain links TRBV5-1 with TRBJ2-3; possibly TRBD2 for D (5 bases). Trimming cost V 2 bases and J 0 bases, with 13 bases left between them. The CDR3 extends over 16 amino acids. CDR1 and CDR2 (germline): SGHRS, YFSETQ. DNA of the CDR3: TGCGCCAGCAGCTTCTCGGGGAACCCTAGCACAGATACGCAGTATTTT. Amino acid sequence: CASSFSGNPSTDTQYF. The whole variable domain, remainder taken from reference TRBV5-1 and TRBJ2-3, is KAGVTQTPRYLIKTRGQQVTLSCSPISGHRSVSWYQQTPGQGLQFLFEYFSETQRNKGNFPGRFSGRQFSNSRSEMNVSTLELGDSALYLCASSFSGNPSTDTQYFGPGTRLTVL.

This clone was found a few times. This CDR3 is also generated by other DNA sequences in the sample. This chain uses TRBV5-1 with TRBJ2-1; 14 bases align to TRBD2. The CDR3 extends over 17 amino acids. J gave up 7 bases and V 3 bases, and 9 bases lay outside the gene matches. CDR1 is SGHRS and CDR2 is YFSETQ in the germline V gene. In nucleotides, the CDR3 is TGCGCCAGCAGCTCGACTTCCGGGACTAGCGGGAGAAATGAGCAGTTCTTC. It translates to CASSSTSGTSGRNEQFF. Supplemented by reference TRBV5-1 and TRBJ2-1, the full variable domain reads KAGVTQTPRYLIKTRGQQVTLSCSPISGHRSVSWYQQTPGQGLQFLFEYFSETQRNKGNFPGRFSGRQFSNSRSEMNVSTLELGDSALYLCASSSTSGTSGRNEQFFGPGTRLTVL.

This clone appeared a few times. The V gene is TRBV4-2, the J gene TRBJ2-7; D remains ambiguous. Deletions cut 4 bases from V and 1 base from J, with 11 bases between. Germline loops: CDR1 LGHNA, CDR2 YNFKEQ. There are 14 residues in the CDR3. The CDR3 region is CASSRSQSSYEQYF. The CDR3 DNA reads TGTGCCAGCAGCCGATCGCAGTCTTCCTACGAGCAGTACTTC.

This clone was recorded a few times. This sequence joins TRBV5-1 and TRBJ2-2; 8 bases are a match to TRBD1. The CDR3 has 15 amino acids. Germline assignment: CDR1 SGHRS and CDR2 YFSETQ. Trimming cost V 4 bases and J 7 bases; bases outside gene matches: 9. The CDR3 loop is CASSIQTGVYGELFF. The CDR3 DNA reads TGCGCCAGCAGCATTCAGACAGGGGTGTACGGGGAGCTGTTTTTT.

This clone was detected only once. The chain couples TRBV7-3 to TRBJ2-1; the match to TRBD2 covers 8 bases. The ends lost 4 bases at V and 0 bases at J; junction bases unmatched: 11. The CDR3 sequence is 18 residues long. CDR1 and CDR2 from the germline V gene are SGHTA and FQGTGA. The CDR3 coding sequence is TGTGCCAGCAGCTCGGGAGGGGGGGTTAAGAGCTCCTACAATGAGCAGTTCTTC. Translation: CASSSGGGVKSSYNEQFF.

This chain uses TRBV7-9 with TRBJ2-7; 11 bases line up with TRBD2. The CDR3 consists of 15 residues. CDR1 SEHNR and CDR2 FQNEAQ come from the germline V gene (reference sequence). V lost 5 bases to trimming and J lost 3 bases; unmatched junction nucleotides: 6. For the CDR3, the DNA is TGTGCCAGCAGCGTGACTAGCGGGATGGACTACGAGCAGTACTTC. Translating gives CASSVTSGMDYEQYF. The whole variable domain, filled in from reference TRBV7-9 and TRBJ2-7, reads DTGVSQNPRHKITKRGQNVTFRCDPISEHNRLYWYRQTLGQGPEFLTYFQNEAQLEKSRLLSDRFSAERPKGSFSTLEIQRTEQGDSAMYLCASSVTSGMDYEQYFGPGTRLTVT.

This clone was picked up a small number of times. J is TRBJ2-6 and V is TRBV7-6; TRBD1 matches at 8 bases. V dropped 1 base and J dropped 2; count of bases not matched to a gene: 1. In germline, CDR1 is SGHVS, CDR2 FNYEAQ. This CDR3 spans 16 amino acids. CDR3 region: CASSLEQGAGANVLTF. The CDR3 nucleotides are TGTGCCAGCAGCTTAGAACAGGGGGCTGGGGCCAACGTCCTGACTTTC. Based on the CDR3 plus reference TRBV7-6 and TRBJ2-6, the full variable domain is GAGVSQSPRYKVTKRGQDVALRCDPISGHVSLYWYRQALGQGPEFLTYFNYEAQQDKSGLPNDRFSAERPEGSISTLTIQRTEQRDSAMYRCASSLEQGAGANVLTFGAGSRLTVL.

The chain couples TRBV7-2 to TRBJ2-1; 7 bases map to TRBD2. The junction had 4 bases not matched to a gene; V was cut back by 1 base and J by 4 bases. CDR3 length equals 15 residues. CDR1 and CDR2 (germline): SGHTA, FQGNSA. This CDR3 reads CASSLEGSGYNEQFF. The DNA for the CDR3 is TGTGCCAGCAGCTTAGAGGGTAGCGGGTACAATGAGCAGTTCTTC.

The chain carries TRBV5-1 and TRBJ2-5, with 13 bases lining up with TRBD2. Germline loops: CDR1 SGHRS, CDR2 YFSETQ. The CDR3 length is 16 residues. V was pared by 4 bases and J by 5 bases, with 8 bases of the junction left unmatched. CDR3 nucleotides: TGCGCCAGCAGCGGGAGGACTAGCGGGAGAGGGGAGACCCAGTACTTC. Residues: CASSGRTSGRGETQYF.

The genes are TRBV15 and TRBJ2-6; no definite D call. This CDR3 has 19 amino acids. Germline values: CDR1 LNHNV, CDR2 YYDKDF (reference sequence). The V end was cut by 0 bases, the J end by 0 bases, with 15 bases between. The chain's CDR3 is CATSRDIPRSYSGANVLTF. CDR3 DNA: TGTGCCACCAGCAGAGATATCCCACGTTCCTACTCTGGGGCCAACGTCCTGACTTTC.

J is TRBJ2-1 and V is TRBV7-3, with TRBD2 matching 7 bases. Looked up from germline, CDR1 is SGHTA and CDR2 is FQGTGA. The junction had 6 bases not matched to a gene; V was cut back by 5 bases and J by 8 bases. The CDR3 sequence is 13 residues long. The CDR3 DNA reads TGTGCCAGCAGCCTGGGGGGGGGTTATGAGCAGTTCTTC. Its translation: CASSLGGGYEQFF.

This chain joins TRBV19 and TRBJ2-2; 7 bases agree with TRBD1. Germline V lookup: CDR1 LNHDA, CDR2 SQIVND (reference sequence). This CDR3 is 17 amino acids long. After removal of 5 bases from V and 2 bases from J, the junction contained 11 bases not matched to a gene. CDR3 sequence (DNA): TGTGCCAGTAGTCGATTTGCAAGGGGGCCCAACACCGGGGAGCTGTTTTTT. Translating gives CASSRFARGPNTGELFF. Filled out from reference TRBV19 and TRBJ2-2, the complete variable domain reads DGGITQSPKYLFRKEGQNVTLSCEQNLNHDAMYWYRQDPGQGLRLIYYSQIVNDFQKGDIAEGYSVSREKKESFPLTVTSAQKNPTAFYLCASSRFARGPNTGELFFGEGSRLTVL.

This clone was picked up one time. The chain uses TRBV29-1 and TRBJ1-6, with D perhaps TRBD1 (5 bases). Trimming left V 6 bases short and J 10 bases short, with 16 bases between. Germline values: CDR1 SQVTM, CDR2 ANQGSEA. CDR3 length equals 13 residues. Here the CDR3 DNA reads TGCAGCGTCAGCGGGCAAGGGGACTCACCCCTCCACTTT. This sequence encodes CSVSGQGDSPLHF.

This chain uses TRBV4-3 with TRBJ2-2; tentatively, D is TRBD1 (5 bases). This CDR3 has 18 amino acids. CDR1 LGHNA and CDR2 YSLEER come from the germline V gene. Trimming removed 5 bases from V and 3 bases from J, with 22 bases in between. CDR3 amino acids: CASSFYPRPGRDTGELFF. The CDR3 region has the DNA TGCGCCAGCAGCTTCTACCCCCGACCGGGCAGGGACACCGGGGAGCTGTTTTTT.

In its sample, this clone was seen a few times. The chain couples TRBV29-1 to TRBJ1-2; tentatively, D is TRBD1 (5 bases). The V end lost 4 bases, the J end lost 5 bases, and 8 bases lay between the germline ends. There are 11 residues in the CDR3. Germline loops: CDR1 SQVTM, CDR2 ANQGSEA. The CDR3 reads CSVGGLYGYTF. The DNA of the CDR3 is TGCAGCGTTGGGGGCCTTTATGGCTACACCTTC. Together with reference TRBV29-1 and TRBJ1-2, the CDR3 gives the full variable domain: SAVISQKPSRDICQRGTSLTIQCQVDSQVTMMFWYRQQPGQSLTLIATANQGSEATYESGFVIDKFPISRPNLTFSTLTVSNMSPEDSSIYLCSVGGLYGYTFGSGTRLTVV.

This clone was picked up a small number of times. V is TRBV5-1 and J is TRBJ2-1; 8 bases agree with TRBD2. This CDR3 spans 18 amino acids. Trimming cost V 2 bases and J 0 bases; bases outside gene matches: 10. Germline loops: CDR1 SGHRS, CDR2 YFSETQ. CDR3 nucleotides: TGCGCCAGCAGCTTCATGAGCGGGAGTGATTCCTCCTACAATGAGCAGTTCTTC. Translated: CASSFMSGSDSSYNEQFF. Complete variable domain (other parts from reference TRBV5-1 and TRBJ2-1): KAGVTQTPRYLIKTRGQQVTLSCSPISGHRSVSWYQQTPGQGLQFLFEYFSETQRNKGNFPGRFSGRQFSNSRSEMNVSTLELGDSALYLCASSFMSGSDSSYNEQFFGPGTRLTVL.

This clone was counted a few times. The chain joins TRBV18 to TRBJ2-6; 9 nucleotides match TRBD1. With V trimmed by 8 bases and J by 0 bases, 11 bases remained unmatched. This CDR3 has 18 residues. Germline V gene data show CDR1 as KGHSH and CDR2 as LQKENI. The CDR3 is CASRPGTGTFSGANVLTF. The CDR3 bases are TGTGCCAGCCGACCCGGGACAGGGACCTTCTCTGGGGCCAACGTCCTGACTTTC. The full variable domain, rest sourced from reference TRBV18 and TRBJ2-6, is NAGVMQNPRHLVRRRGQEARLRCSPMKGHSHVYWYRQLPEEGLKFMVYLQKENIIDESGMPKERFSAEFPKEGPSILRIQQVVRGDSAAYFCASRPGTGTFSGANVLTFGAGSRLTVL.

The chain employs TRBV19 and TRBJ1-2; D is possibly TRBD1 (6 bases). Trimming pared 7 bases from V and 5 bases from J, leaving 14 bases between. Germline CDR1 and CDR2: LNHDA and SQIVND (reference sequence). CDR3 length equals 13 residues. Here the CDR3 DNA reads TGTGCCAGTACCCAGACAGGAGCTTATGGCTACACCTTC. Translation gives CASTQTGAYGYTF. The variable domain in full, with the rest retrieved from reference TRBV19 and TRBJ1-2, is DGGITQSPKYLFRKEGQNVTLSCEQNLNHDAMYWYRQDPGQGLRLIYYSQIVNDFQKGDIAEGYSVSREKKESFPLTVTSAQKNPTAFYLCASTQTGAYGYTFGSGTRLTVV.